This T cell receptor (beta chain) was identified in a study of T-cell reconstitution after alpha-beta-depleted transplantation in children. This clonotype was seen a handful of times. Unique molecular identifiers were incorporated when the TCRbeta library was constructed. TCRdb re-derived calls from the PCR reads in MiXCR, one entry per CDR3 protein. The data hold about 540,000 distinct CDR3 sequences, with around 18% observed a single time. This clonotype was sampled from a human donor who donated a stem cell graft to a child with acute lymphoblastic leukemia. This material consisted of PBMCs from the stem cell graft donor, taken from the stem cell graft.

CDR3 sequence (DNA): TGTGCCATCAGTTCCGGGACTAGCGTTGGAGGGCTCCAAGAGACCCAGTACTTC. Amino acid sequence: CAISSGTSVGGLQETQYF. The rearrangement uses TRBV10-3 and TRBJ2-5, with TRBD2 matching 10 bases. This CDR3 has 18 amino acids. Germline lookup yields CDR1 ENHRY and CDR2 SYGVKD. With V trimmed by 5 bases and J by 1 base, 13 bases remained unmatched.